The 7 T cell receptor beta chains reported below all come from one sample, sequenced in a study of T cells in localized non-small cell lung cancer. Sequencing used immunoSEQ multiplex PCR; TCRdb keeps in-frame clones, though not all of them. The data hold roughly 40,000 clones, with roughly 83% observed a single time. The sample consisted of PBMCs, taken before any cancer treatment. The receptors shown here come from a man aged 40 to 70 with stage II lung adenocarcinoma.

The chain employs TRBV4-1 and TRBJ2-7, with a weak D call TRBD2 (6 bases). Germline V gene data show CDR1 as MGHRA and CDR2 as YSYEKL. The V gene lost 3 bases and the J gene lost 2 bases, with 14 bases spanning the gap. The length of the CDR3 is 15 residues. DNA of the CDR3: TGCGCCAGCAGCCAGACAAGCGGGTCCGCCTACGAGCAGTACTTC. It encodes CASSQTSGSAYEQYF.

The J gene is TRBJ2-3, the V gene TRBV10-1; TRBD1 matches at 11 bases. This CDR3 has 17 amino acids. J was trimmed by 2 bases and V by 2 bases; bases with no gene match: 6. Germline lookup yields CDR1 WNHNN and CDR2 SYGVQD (reference sequence). The CDR3 protein is CASSEPGTGGFTDTQYF. The CDR3 nucleotides are TGCGCCAGCAGTGAGCCGGGGACAGGGGGATTCACAGATACGCAGTATTTT.

The J gene is TRBJ2-7, the V gene TRBV10-3; the D gene is possibly TRBD2 (6 bases). Germline loops: CDR1 ENHRY, CDR2 SYGVKD. This CDR3 is 15 amino acids long. The V end lost 0 bases, the J end lost 2 bases, and 11 bases lay between the germline ends. The CDR3 reads CAISESGPGAYEQYF. CDR3 DNA sequence: TGTGCCATCAGTGAGTCGGGACCGGGGGCCTACGAGCAGTACTTC.

This clone was seen only once. The chain links TRBV28 to TRBJ1-4; D is unclear. Germline V CDR1 and CDR2: MDHEN, SYDVKM. V was clipped by 4 bases and J by 0 bases, with 15 bases between them. This CDR3 contains 17 residues. CDR3 protein: CASSSDRDPATNEKLFF. The DNA of the CDR3 is TGTGCCAGCAGTTCCGACCGAGACCCTGCAACTAATGAAAAACTGTTTTTT.

This clone was seen only once. J is TRBJ1-2 and V is TRBV7-9; D possibly corresponds to TRBD1 (5 bases). The CDR3 has 11 amino acids. CDR1 and CDR2 (germline): SEHNR, FQNEAQ (reference sequence). V shed 2 bases and J shed 8 bases, with 6 bases lying between them. This CDR3 reads CASSLQGGYTF. CDR3 bases: TGTGCCAGCAGCTTACAGGGAGGCTACACCTTC.

In nucleotides, the CDR3 is TGTGCCAGCAGCTTAGGGTACAGGATGAACACCGGGGAGCTGTTTTTT. As protein: CASSLGYRMNTGELFF. This chain joins TRBV11-2 and TRBJ2-2; tentatively, D is TRBD1 (5 bases). Germline V gene sequence: CDR1 SGHAT, CDR2 FQNNGV. Deletions cut 1 base from V and 1 base from J, with 10 bases between. This CDR3 contains 16 residues.

The rearrangement joins TRBV6-5 to TRBJ2-2, with TRBD1 matching over 8 bases. V lost 6 bases and J lost 5; bases outside the gene matches: 5. Germline V lookup: CDR1 MNHEY, CDR2 SVGAGI. The CDR3 length is 14 residues. The CDR3 spells CASRDRGWTGELFF. For the CDR3, the DNA is TGTGCCAGCAGAGACAGGGGTTGGACCGGGGAGCTGTTTTTT.